Listed below are T cell receptor beta chains from one sample, sequenced in a study of shared clonotypes between healthy human individuals. The table came from immunoSEQ multiplex PCR; TCRdb's copy has only in-frame clones and leaves some out. The sample gives roughly 2,000,000 clones, 93% of which show up once; roughly 1.7% is in the top ten. Sequenced sample: naive CD8+ T cells from PBMCs. These receptors were collected from a man in his late teens or twenties in good health. Some clones in this sample may be carry-over from other donors' samples. CDR3s include the opening cysteine and the closing phenylalanine or tryptophan. A D gene is named only where the DNA matches it firmly. Expanded clones are given a class, and other clones once, few, many or no size at all.

TRBV27	TRBJ2-7	TRBD2	NA	CASSLAGGPYEQYF	TGTGCCAGCAGTTTAGCGGGAGGCCCCTACGAGCAGTACTTC
TRBV15	TRBJ2-7	NA	NA	CATSRGGEWAYEQYF	TGTGCCACCAGCAGAGGAGGAGAGTGGGCCTACGAGCAGTACTTC
TRBV13	TRBJ1-2	NA	NA	CASSSSQGNGYTF	TGTGCCAGCAGCTCATCCCAGGGCAATGGCTACACCTTC
TRBV13	TRBJ2-1	NA	NA	CASSPYGSGYYNEQFF	TGTGCCAGCAGCCCCTATGGGAGCGGATACTACAATGAGCAGTTCTTC
TRBV5-6	TRBJ1-2	NA	NA	CASSLEVSANYGYTF	TGTGCCAGCAGCTTGGAGGTCAGCGCTAACTATGGCTACACCTTC
TRBV11-2	TRBJ2-3	NA	NA	CASSLAFRDSDTQYF	TGTGCCAGCAGCTTAGCCTTCCGAGATTCAGATACGCAGTATTTT
TRBV5-1	TRBJ2-2	TRBD1	NA	CASSWTGGNTGELFF	TGCGCCAGCAGCTGGACAGGGGGGAACACCGGGGAGCTGTTTTTT
TRBV7-8	TRBJ1-5	NA	NA	CASTPATVLNQPQHF	TGTGCCAGCACCCCCGCGACAGTTCTCAATCAGCCCCAGCATTTT
TRBV27	TRBJ1-1	NA	NA	CASSLLGGSTEAFF	TGTGCCAGCAGTTTATTAGGGGGAAGCACTGAAGCTTTCTTT
TRBV9	TRBJ1-2	NA	NA	CASSVGTGTRNRNTF	NA
TRBV18	TRBJ1-1	NA	NA	CASSPGSDMNTEAFF	TGTGCCAGCTCACCAGGGTCAGACATGAACACTGAAGCTTTCTTT
TRBV27	TRBJ2-7	TRBD2	NA	CASTRGGAPYEQYF	TGTGCCAGCACGCGCGGGGGGGCCCCCTACGAGCAGTACTTC
TRBV15	TRBJ2-3	TRBD2	NA	CATSLWNTGDYTDTQYF	TGTGCCACCAGCTTATGGAACACCGGGGACTACACAGATACGCAGTATTTT
TRBV5-4	TRBJ2-3	TRBD2	NA	CASSPGTSGRTDTQYF	TGTGCCAGCAGCCCCGGGACTAGCGGGAGGACAGATACGCAGTATTTT
TRBV10-1	TRBJ1-5	TRBD1	NA	CASRGGHGQDSNQPQHF	TGCGCCAGCAGAGGAGGCCACGGACAGGATAGCAATCAGCCCCAGCATTTT
TRBV5-1	TRBJ2-7	NA	NA	CASSTTRGYEQYF	TGCGCCAGCAGCACAACCCGGGGCTACGAGCAGTACTTC
TRBV7-9	TRBJ2-7	NA	NA	CASLHGAGNAYEQYF	TGTGCCAGCCTACATGGGGCAGGGAATGCTTACGAGCAGTACTTC
TRBV2	TRBJ1-5	NA	few	CARRVSRPQHF	TGTGCCAGGCGCGTCAGTCGGCCCCAGCATTTT
TRBV21-1	TRBJ2-7	NA	NA	CASSKAPRRDHYEQYF	TGTGCCAGCAGCAAAGCCCCTCGCAGGGACCACTACGAGCAGTACTTC
TRBV4-2	TRBJ2-7	NA	NA	CASSQEGRVNEQYF	TGTGCCAGCAGCCAAGAGGGAAGGGTCAACGAGCAGTACTTC
TRBV5-6	TRBJ2-7	TRBD2	NA	CASSSKLAGGSYEQYF	TGTGCCAGCAGCTCCAAACTAGCGGGAGGCTCCTACGAGCAGTACTTC
TRBV9	TRBJ2-1	NA	NA	CASSAGTSYNEQFF	TGTGCCAGCAGCGCAGGGACATCCTACAATGAGCAGTTCTTC
TRBV11-2	TRBJ1-4	NA	NA	CASTKSPTSREKLFF	TGTGCCAGCACCAAATCCCCAACGTCGAGGGAAAAACTGTTTTTT
TRBV28	TRBJ2-5	TRBD1	NA	CASSNSRGRETQYF	TGTGCCAGCAGTAACAGCAGGGGGCGAGAGACCCAGTACTTC
TRBV30	TRBJ2-1	NA	NA	CAWSVDIREQFF	TGTGCCTGGAGTGTAGACATCCGGGAGCAGTTCTTC
TRBV18	TRBJ2-3	TRBD2	once	CASSLPSGRTDTQYF	TGTGCCAGCTCACTGCCTAGCGGGCGCACAGATACGCAGTATTTT
TRBV21-1	TRBJ1-1	NA	NA	CASSNHDRDNTEAFF	TGTGCCAGCAGCAACCACGACAGAGATAACACTGAAGCTTTCTTT
TRBV9	TRBJ1-1	NA	NA	CASGEGGRTEAFF	TGTGCCAGTGGCGAGGGGGGAAGGACTGAAGCTTTCTTT
TRBV30	TRBJ2-3	TRBD1	NA	CAWMFDRGNPTDTQYF	TGTGCCTGGATGTTCGACAGGGGGAACCCCACAGATACGCAGTATTTT
TRBV15	TRBJ1-4	NA	NA	CATKAGPQKEKLFF	TGTGCCACCAAGGCGGGACCGCAGAAGGAAAAACTGTTTTTT
TRBV28	TRBJ2-1	TRBD2	NA	CASSSQAGGPNEQFF	TGTGCCAGCAGTTCACAGGCGGGAGGGCCGAATGAGCAGTTCTTC
TRBV6-6	TRBJ2-3	NA	NA	CASTVADTQYF	TGTGCCAGCACCGTCGCAGATACGCAGTATTTT
TRBV10-3	TRBJ2-7	TRBD2	NA	CAISGLAGSPSEQYF	TGTGCCATCAGTGGGCTAGCGGGATCTCCCTCCGAGCAGTACTTC
TRBV11-2	TRBJ2-5	NA	NA	CASSLWRGETQYF	TGTGCCAGCAGCTTATGGCGAGGGGAGACCCAGTACTTC
TRBV28	TRBJ2-7	NA	once	CASSSPEEEGAYEQYF	TGTGCCAGCAGTTCACCGGAGGAGGAGGGCGCCTACGAGCAGTACTTC
TRBV19	TRBJ2-7	TRBD2	NA	CASKTSGPAYEQYF	TGTGCCAGTAAGACTAGCGGACCAGCCTACGAGCAGTACTTC
TRBV27	TRBJ2-7	NA	NA	CASGRGYEQYF	TGTGCCAGCGGCAGGGGATACGAGCAGTACTTC
TRBV18	TRBJ1-2	TRBD1	NA	CASTNSREQGPRVYGYTF	TGTGCCAGCACGAACAGCCGGGAACAGGGGCCCCGGGTCTATGGCTACACCTTC
TRBV5-8	TRBJ2-7	TRBD1	NA	CASSLQGADEQYF	TGTGCCAGCAGCTTGCAGGGGGCGGACGAGCAGTACTTC
TRBV19	TRBJ2-1	TRBD2	NA	CASSIGGRAFYNEQFF	TGTGCCAGTAGTATTGGAGGGAGGGCCTTTTACAATGAGCAGTTCTTC
TRBV11-2	TRBJ1-3	NA	NA	CASSLDRAGNTIYF	TGTGCCAGCAGCTTAGACAGGGCTGGAAACACCATATATTTT
TRBV5-1	TRBJ2-4	NA	NA	CASSPGPTRTSGNIQYF	TGCGCCAGCAGCCCGGGGCCTACCAGAACCTCAGGAAACATTCAGTACTTC
TRBV5-4	TRBJ2-2	NA	NA	CASSPWGAGTGELFF	TGTGCCAGCAGCCCCTGGGGGGCGGGCACCGGGGAGCTGTTTTTT
TRBV30	TRBJ2-1	NA	NA	CAWMHSYNEQFF	TGTGCCTGGATGCATTCCTACAATGAGCAGTTCTTC
TRBV19	TRBJ1-1	NA	NA	CASTQEVFGTEAFF	TGTGCCAGTACCCAGGAGGTTTTTGGCACTGAAGCTTTCTTT
TRBV18	TRBJ2-1	TRBD2	once	CASSPIRLASGGNNEQFF	TGTGCCAGCTCACCAATACGACTGGCTAGCGGGGGAAACAATGAGCAGTTCTTC
TRBV27	TRBJ2-2	NA	few	CASSLYQGKGTGELFF	TGTGCCAGCAGTTTATATCAGGGGAAGGGCACCGGGGAGCTGTTTTTT
TRBV7-9	TRBJ2-7	TRBD1	NA	CASSFPSQGAGEQYF	TGTGCCAGCAGCTTCCCCTCACAGGGGGCGGGCGAGCAGTACTTC
TRBV7-9	TRBJ2-7	NA	once	CASSPGHPYEQYF	TGTGCCAGCAGCCCGGGACATCCCTACGAGCAGTACTTC